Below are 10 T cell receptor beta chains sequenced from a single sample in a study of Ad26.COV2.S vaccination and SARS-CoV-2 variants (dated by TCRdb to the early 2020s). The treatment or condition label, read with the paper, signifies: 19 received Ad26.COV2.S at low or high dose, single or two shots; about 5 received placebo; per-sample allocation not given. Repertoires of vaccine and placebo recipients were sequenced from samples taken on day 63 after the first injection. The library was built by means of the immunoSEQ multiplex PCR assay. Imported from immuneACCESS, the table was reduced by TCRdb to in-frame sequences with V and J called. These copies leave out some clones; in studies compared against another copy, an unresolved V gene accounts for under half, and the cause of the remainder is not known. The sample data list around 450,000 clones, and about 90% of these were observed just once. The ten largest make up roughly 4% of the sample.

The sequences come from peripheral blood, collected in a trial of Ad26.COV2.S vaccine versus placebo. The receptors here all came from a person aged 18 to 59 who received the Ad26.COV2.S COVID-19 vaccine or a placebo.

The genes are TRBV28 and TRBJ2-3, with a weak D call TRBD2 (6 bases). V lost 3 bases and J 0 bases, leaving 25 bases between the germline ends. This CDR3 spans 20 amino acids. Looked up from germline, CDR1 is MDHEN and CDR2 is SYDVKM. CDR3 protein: CASSFRAIGGESSSTDTQYF. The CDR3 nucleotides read TGTGCCAGCAGTTTTCGCGCGATTGGCGGGGAAAGTTCTAGCACAGATACGCAGTATTTT.

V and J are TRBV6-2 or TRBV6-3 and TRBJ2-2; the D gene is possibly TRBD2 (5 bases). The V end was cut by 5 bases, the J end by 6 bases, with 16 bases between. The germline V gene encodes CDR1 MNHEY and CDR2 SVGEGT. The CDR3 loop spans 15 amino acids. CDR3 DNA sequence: TGTGCCAGCAGTAAAATAGCGATTGGGCCCGGGGAGCTGTTTTTT. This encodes CASSKIAIGPGELFF.

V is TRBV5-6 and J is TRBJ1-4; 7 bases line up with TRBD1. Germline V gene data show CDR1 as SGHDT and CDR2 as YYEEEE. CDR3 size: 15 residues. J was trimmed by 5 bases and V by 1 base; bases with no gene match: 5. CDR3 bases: TGTGCCAGCAGCTTGCGAGGGGGCCTGAATGAAAAACTGTTTTTT. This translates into CASSLRGGLNEKLFF.

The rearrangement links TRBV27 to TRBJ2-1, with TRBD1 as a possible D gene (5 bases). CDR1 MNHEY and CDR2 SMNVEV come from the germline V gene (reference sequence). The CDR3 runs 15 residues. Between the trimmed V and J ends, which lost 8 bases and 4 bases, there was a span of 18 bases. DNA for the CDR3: TGTGCCAGCTCGAATTATGAGGACAATTACAATGAGCAGTTCTTC. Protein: CASSNYEDNYNEQFF.

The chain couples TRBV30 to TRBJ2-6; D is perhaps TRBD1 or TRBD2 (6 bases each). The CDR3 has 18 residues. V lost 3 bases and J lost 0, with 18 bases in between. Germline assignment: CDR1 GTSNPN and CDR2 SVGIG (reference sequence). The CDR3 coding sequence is TGTGCCTGGAGCCCCCCAGGGGCGGAGGGCTCTGGGGCCAACGTCCTGACTTTC. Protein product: CAWSPPGAEGSGANVLTF.

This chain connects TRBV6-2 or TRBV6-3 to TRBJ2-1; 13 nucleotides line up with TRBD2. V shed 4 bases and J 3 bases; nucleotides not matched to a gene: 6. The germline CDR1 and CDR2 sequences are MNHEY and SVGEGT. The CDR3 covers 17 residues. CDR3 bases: TGTGCCAGCAGTTCTCGACTAGCGGGAGGAAGCTACAATGAGCAGTTCTTC. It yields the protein CASSSRLAGGSYNEQFF.

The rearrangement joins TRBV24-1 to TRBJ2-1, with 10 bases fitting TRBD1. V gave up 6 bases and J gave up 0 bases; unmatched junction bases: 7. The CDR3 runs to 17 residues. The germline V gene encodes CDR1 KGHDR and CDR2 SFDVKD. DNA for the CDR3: TGTGCCACCAGTTGGGGACAGGGGCCCTACTCCTACAATGAGCAGTTCTTC. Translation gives CATSWGQGPYSYNEQFF.

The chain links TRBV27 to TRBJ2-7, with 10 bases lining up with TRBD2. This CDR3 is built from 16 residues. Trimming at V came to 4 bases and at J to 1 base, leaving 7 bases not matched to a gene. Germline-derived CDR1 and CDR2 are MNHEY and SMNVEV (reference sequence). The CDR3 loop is CASSSSGRAPSYEQYF. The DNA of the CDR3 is TGTGCCAGCAGTTCCAGCGGGAGGGCCCCATCCTACGAGCAGTACTTC.

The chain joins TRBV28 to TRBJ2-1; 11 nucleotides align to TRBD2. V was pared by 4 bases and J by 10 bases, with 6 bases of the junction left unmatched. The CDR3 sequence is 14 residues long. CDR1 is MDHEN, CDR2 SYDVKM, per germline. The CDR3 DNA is TGTGCCAGCAGTTCCACTAGCGGGAGCGGAGAGCAGTTCTTC. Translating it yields CASSSTSGSGEQFF.

Written as DNA, the CDR3 is TGCGCCAGCAGCTTGGAAGGGACTAGCGGAAACAATGAGCAGTTCTTC. As protein: CASSLEGTSGNNEQFF. V gene TRBV5-1 combines with J gene TRBJ2-1, with 11 nucleotides matching TRBD2. Losses at the gene ends were 0 bases for V and 5 bases for J; bases not matched to a gene: 4. The CDR3 spans 16 residues. Germline lookup yields CDR1 SGHRS and CDR2 YFSETQ.